The present TCR beta chain was sequenced within a study of molecular identifiers for immune sequencing clone quantification. About this clonotype itself: A much larger clone sits a single nucleotide away, making a read error possible.

Germline CDR1 DFQATT, CDR2 SNEGSKA (reference sequence). The CDR3 has 15 residues. Previously published methods and listed TCR primers were used for the bulk TCR libraries. Each CDR3 protein is one row after TCRdb ran MiXCR on the PCR reads. The sample carries around 470,000 distinct CDR3 sequences, over 20% recorded once. This receptor was identified in a human donor in good health. Some libraries in this study had Jurkat cell RNA spiked in. Input material: naive CD8+ T cells from blood, with Jurkat cell RNA spiked in. The subset: FACS-sorted CD8+CD4-CCR7+CD45RA+ naive T cells. The rearrangement joins TRBV20-1 to TRBJ2-3, with TRBD1 as a possible D gene (5 bases). CDR3 bases: TGCAGTGCTAGAGATTTTAGGGGTAACACAGATACGCAGTGTTTT. Protein sequence: CSARDFRGNTDTQCF.